This T cell receptor (beta chain) was documented in a study of Ad26.COV2.S vaccination and SARS-CoV-2 variants. V was pared by 0 bases and J by 0 bases, with 7 bases between. CDR3 size: 15 residues. CDR1 is SGDLS and CDR2 is YYNGEE in the germline V gene. As regards this clone: The sample carries other DNA sequences with the same CDR3.

Treatment in this sample: 15 to 20 received Ad26.COV2.S at low or high dose, single or two shots; five or six received placebo; per-sample allocation not given. The samples were gathered on day 63 after the first injection of vaccine or placebo. TCRdb's copy holds only in-frame clones and misses some; the assay was immunoSEQ multiplex PCR. The sample has approximately 500,000 clones; around 88% are singletons. This TCR came from a person aged 18-65 years who received the Ad26.COV2.S COVID-19 vaccine or a placebo. The material sequenced was peripheral blood, taken in a trial of Ad26.COV2.S vaccine versus placebo. The gene calls are TRBV9 and TRBJ2-1, with D unresolved. The CDR3 region is CASSVGGRSYNEQFF. The CDR3 region has the DNA TGTGCCAGCAGCGTAGGGGGTCGCTCCTACAATGAGCAGTTCTTC.